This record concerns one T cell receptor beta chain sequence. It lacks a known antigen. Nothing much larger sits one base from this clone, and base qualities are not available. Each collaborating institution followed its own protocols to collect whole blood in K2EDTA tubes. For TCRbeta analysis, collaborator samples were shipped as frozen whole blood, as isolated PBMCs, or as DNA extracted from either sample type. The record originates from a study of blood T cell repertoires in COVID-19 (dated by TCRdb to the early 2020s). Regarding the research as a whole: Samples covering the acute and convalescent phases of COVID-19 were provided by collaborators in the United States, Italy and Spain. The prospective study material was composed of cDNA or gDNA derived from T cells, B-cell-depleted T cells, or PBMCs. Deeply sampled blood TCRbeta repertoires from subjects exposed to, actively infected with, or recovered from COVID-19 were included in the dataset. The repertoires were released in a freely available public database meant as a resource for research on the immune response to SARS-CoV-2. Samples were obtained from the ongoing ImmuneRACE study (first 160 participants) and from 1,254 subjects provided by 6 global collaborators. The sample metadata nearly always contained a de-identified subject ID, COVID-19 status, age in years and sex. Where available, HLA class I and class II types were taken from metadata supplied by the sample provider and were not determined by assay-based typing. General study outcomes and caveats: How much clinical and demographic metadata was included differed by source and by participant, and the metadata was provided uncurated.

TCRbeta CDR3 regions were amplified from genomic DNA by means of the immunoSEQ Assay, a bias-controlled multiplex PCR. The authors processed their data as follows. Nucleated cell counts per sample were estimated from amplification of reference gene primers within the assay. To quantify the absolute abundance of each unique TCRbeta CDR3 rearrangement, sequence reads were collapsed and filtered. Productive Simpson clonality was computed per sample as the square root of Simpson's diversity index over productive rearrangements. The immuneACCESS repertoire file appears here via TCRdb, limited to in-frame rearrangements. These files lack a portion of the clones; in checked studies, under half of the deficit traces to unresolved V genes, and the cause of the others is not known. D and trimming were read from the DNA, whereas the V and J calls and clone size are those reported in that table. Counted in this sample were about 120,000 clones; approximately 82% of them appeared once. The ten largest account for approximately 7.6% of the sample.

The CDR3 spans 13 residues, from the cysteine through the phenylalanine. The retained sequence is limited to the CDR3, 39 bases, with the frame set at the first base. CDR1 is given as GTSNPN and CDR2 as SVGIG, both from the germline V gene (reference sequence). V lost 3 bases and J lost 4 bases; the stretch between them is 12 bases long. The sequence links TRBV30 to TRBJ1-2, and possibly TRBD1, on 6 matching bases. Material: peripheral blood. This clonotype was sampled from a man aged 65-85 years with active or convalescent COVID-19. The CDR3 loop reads CAWSVVGAYGYTF. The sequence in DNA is TGTGCCTGGAGCGTCGTGGGGGCCTATGGCTACACCTTC.